This is a list of T cell receptor beta chains from one sample in a study of control samples from healthy donors and cancer patients. Repertoires were generated with immunoSEQ multiplex PCR, while TCRdb's copy carries only in-frame clones and drops some. Of roughly 100,000 clones listed, about 90% are singletons. Sample: blood. These receptors originate from a woman in her late teens or twenties in good health. The CDR3 runs from the conserved cysteine through the conserved F or W. Fields, in order: J gene, D gene, V gene, clone size, CDR3 protein, CDR3 DNA. D genes are given only for firm matches. A clone size is listed for some rows: how often the clone was seen (once, few, many), or a class if it is expanded.

J: TRBJ2-2
D: TRBD2
V: TRBV7-8
size: -
CDR3: CASSLAGLATAINTGELFF
DNA: TGTGCCAGCAGCTTAGCGGGACTAGCGACTGCCATTAACACCGGGGAGCTGTTTTTT

J: TRBJ2-5
D: -
V: TRBV9
size: -
CDR3: CASSARSGLETQYF
DNA: TGTGCCAGCAGCGCCCGTTCGGGACTCGAGACCCAGTACTTC

J: TRBJ2-7
D: TRBD1
V: TRBV30
size: -
CDR3: CAWSVVGQGRYEQYF
DNA: TGTGCCTGGAGTGTTGTCGGACAGGGCCGCTACGAGCAGTACTTC

J: TRBJ1-1
D: -
V: TRBV30
size: -
CDR3: CAWSESQNTEAFF
DNA: TGTGCCTGGAGTGAGAGTCAGAACACTGAAGCTTTCTTT

J: TRBJ2-7
D: -
V: TRBV6-2/TRBV6-3
size: -
CDR3: CASNPTPLNEQYF
DNA: TGTGCCAGCAACCCCACCCCCTTGAACGAGCAGTACTTC

J: TRBJ2-1
D: TRBD2
V: TRBV6-1
size: -
CDR3: CASSEGGGRNEQFF
DNA: TGTGCCAGCAGTGAAGGGGGGGGGAGAAATGAGCAGTTCTTC

J: TRBJ1-5
D: TRBD1
V: TRBV28
size: -
CDR3: CAIHGGGGNQPQHF
DNA: TGTGCCATCCATGGAGGGGGCGGCAATCAGCCCCAGCATTTT

J: TRBJ1-6
D: TRBD1
V: TRBV6-2/TRBV6-3
size: -
CDR3: CASSYSGTGGVSPLHF
DNA: TGTGCCAGCAGTTACTCAGGGACAGGGGGCGTCTCACCCCTCCACTTT

J: TRBJ2-3
D: -
V: TRBV6-5
size: -
CDR3: CASRRGGRSTDTQYF
DNA: TGTGCCAGCAGGCGAGGGGGTCGAAGCACAGATACGCAGTATTTT

J: TRBJ2-3
D: -
V: TRBV12-3/TRBV12-4
size: -
CDR3: CASSRARTDTQYF
DNA: TGTGCCAGCAGTCGGGCTCGCACAGATACGCAGTATTTT

J: TRBJ1-5
D: -
V: TRBV6-6
size: -
CDR3: CASSFPGNRDQPQHF
DNA: TGTGCCAGCAGTTTCCCGGGGAACAGGGATCAGCCCCAGCATTTT

J: TRBJ2-1
D: -
V: TRBV12-3/TRBV12-4
size: -
CDR3: CASRAYNEQFF
DNA: TGTGCCAGCAGAGCCTACAATGAGCAGTTCTTC

J: TRBJ2-1
D: -
V: TRBV6-5
size: -
CDR3: CASSRLVSSYNEQFF
DNA: TGTGCCAGCAGTCGACTTGTGAGCTCCTACAATGAGCAGTTCTTC

J: TRBJ2-7
D: -
V: TRBV6-5
size: -
CDR3: CASSQGQYEQYF
DNA: TGTGCCAGCAGCCAAGGTCAGTACGAGCAGTACTTC

J: TRBJ2-3
D: TRBD2
V: TRBV7-2
size: -
CDR3: CASSTGAGPDTQYF
DNA: TGTGCCAGCAGCACGGGAGCGGGGCCAGATACGCAGTATTTT

J: TRBJ2-7
D: -
V: TRBV5-1
size: -
CDR3: CASSLTGSYEQYF
DNA: TGCGCCAGCAGCTTGACAGGGTCCTACGAGCAGTACTTC

J: TRBJ1-2
D: -
V: TRBV19
size: -
CDR3: CATSVGWYGYTF
DNA: TGTGCCACCTCCGTGGGCTGGTATGGCTACACCTTC

J: TRBJ2-5
D: -
V: TRBV5-1
size: -
CDR3: CASSLVGGGKTQYF
DNA: TGCGCCAGCAGCTTGGTGGGGGGCGGAAAGACCCAGTACTTC

J: TRBJ1-5
D: -
V: TRBV28
size: -
CDR3: CASSLPGNQPQHF
DNA: TGTGCCAGCAGTTTGCCCGGGAACCAGCCCCAGCATTTT

J: TRBJ1-5
D: TRBD1
V: TRBV30
size: -
CDR3: CAWMNRGGNQPQHF
DNA: TGTGCCTGGATGAACAGGGGAGGCAATCAGCCCCAGCATTTT

J: TRBJ1-6
D: TRBD1
V: TRBV4-1
size: -
CDR3: CASSQDDREASPLHF
DNA: TGCGCCAGCAGCCAAGATGACAGGGAGGCTTCACCCCTCCACTTT

J: TRBJ2-7
D: -
V: TRBV24-1
size: -
CDR3: CATSDYGRGYEQYF
DNA: TGTGCCACCAGTGATTACGGCAGGGGCTACGAGCAGTACTTC

J: TRBJ2-1
D: TRBD2
V: TRBV24-1
size: -
CDR3: CATSDLTSGRAYEQFF
DNA: TGTGCCACCAGTGATTTAACTAGCGGGAGAGCCTATGAGCAGTTCTTC

J: TRBJ2-7
D: TRBD2
V: TRBV7-2
size: once
CDR3: CASSLLSGRASHEQYF
DNA: TGTGCCAGCAGCTTACTTAGCGGGAGGGCCTCCCACGAGCAGTACTTC

J: TRBJ2-5
D: -
V: TRBV7-2
size: -
CDR3: CASSLVGRTQETQYF
DNA: TGTGCCAGCAGCTTAGTGGGACGGACTCAAGAGACCCAGTACTTC

J: TRBJ2-1
D: TRBD1
V: TRBV5-1
size: once
CDR3: CASSLTTRQGRSNEQFF
DNA: TGCGCCAGCAGCCTAACGACGAGACAGGGGAGGTCCAATGAGCAGTTCTTC

J: TRBJ1-3
D: -
V: TRBV27
size: -
CDR3: CASSVTHSGNTIYF
DNA: TGTGCCAGCAGTGTCACGCACTCTGGAAACACCATATATTTT

J: TRBJ1-5
D: -
V: TRBV30
size: -
CDR3: CAWSGWEGNQPQHF
DNA: TGTGCCTGGAGTGGCTGGGAGGGCAATCAGCCCCAGCATTTT

J: TRBJ1-2
D: -
V: TRBV21-1
size: -
CDR3: CASLPRENYGYTF
DNA: TGTGCCAGCCTCCCCAGGGAAAACTATGGCTACACCTTC

J: TRBJ2-3
D: -
V: TRBV11-3
size: -
CDR3: CASSTTSTDTQYF
DNA: TGTGCCAGCAGCACGACTAGCACAGATACGCAGTATTTT

J: TRBJ2-7
D: TRBD1
V: TRBV2
size: -
CDR3: CASSVRQGYTYEQYF
DNA: TGTGCCAGCAGTGTGCGACAGGGATACACCTACGAGCAGTACTTC

J: TRBJ1-4
D: -
V: TRBV5-6
size: -
CDR3: CASSYGGAGNEKLFF
DNA: TGTGCCAGCAGCTACGGGGGCGCCGGTAATGAAAAACTGTTTTTT

J: TRBJ1-1
D: -
V: TRBV11-2
size: -
CDR3: CASSFLQGYTEAFF
DNA: TGTGCCAGCAGCTTCTTACAGGGATACACTGAAGCTTTCTTT

J: TRBJ2-5
D: -
V: TRBV2
size: -
CDR3: CASSDSNAAETQYF
DNA: TGTGCCAGCAGTGATTCTAACGCCGCCGAGACCCAGTACTTC

J: TRBJ1-5
D: -
V: TRBV30
size: -
CDR3: CAWSPTGHANQPQHF
DNA: TGTGCCTGGAGCCCAACCGGACATGCCAATCAGCCCCAGCATTTT

J: TRBJ1-1
D: TRBD1
V: TRBV6-5
size: -
CDR3: CATDRGDTEAFF
DNA: TGTGCCACGGACAGGGGAGATACTGAAGCTTTCTTT

J: TRBJ1-3
D: -
V: TRBV10-2
size: -
CDR3: CASSDASSGNTIYF
DNA: TGCGCCAGCAGTGATGCTTCCTCTGGAAACACCATATATTTT

J: TRBJ2-1
D: TRBD2
V: TRBV2
size: -
CDR3: CASSLQLAGGPAYNEQFF
DNA: TGTGCCAGCAGTCTTCAACTAGCGGGAGGGCCCGCCTACAATGAGCAGTTCTTC

J: TRBJ2-3
D: TRBD2
V: TRBV5-1
size: -
CDR3: CASSLSSGGFVTDTQYF
DNA: TGCGCCAGCAGCTTGTCTAGCGGGGGTTTTGTGACAGATACGCAGTATTTT

J: TRBJ2-5
D: -
V: TRBV18
size: -
CDR3: CASSPSRNQETQYF
DNA: TGTGCCAGCTCACCGTCACGGAACCAAGAGACCCAGTACTTC

J: TRBJ1-5
D: -
V: TRBV24-1
size: -
CDR3: CATAGPNNQPQHF
DNA: TGTGCCACCGCTGGGCCGAACAATCAGCCCCAGCATTTT

J: TRBJ1-2
D: -
V: TRBV27
size: -
CDR3: CASSLIPENYGYTF
DNA: TGTGCCAGCAGTTTAATCCCTGAAAACTATGGCTACACCTTC

J: TRBJ2-3
D: TRBD2
V: TRBV6-4
size: -
CDR3: CASSSGDTDTQYF
DNA: TGTGCCAGCAGTAGCGGGGACACAGATACGCAGTATTTT

J: TRBJ2-1
D: -
V: TRBV9
size: -
CDR3: CASSEGGRRVYNEQFF
DNA: TGTGCCAGCAGCGAGGGTGGGCGGAGGGTCTACAATGAGCAGTTCTTC

J: TRBJ2-1
D: TRBD2
V: TRBV5-5
size: -
CDR3: CASSTGLAGAPSYNEQFF
DNA: TGTGCCAGCAGCACAGGACTAGCGGGAGCGCCCTCCTACAATGAGCAGTTCTTC

J: TRBJ1-1
D: -
V: TRBV6-5
size: -
CDR3: CASSPIQGHTEAFF
DNA: TGTGCCAGCAGTCCGATCCAGGGGCACACTGAAGCTTTCTTT

J: TRBJ1-4
D: -
V: TRBV10-1
size: -
CDR3: CASSSDLRSGGKLFF
DNA: TGCGCCAGCAGCTCCGATTTAAGGTCCGGCGGAAAACTGTTTTTT

J: TRBJ2-3
D: TRBD2
V: TRBV2
size: -
CDR3: CASSFTLGQREIFPTDTQYF
DNA: TGTGCCAGCAGTTTCACCTTGGGGCAGCGGGAGATCTTTCCCACAGATACGCAGTATTTT

J: TRBJ2-7
D: -
V: TRBV27
size: -
CDR3: CASSFRDGSSYEQYF
DNA: TGTGCCAGCAGTTTCCGGGACGGATCCTCCTACGAGCAGTACTTC

J: TRBJ1-5
D: TRBD1
V: TRBV7-8
size: -
CDR3: CASSLGPGGGQPQHF
DNA: TGTGCCAGCAGCTTAGGCCCAGGGGGTGGTCAGCCCCAGCATTTT

J: TRBJ2-7
D: TRBD1
V: TRBV24-1
size: -
CDR3: CATSDPRDRGYEQYF
DNA: TGTGCCACCAGTGATCCACGGGACAGGGGATACGAGCAGTACTTC

J: TRBJ2-1
D: -
V: TRBV30
size: -
CDR3: CAWSVRSYNEQFF
DNA: TGTGCCTGGAGTGTACGGTCCTACAATGAGCAGTTCTTC

J: TRBJ1-6
D: -
V: TRBV13
size: -
CDR3: CASTLRSRGPGGVTPLHF
DNA: TGTGCCAGCACCCTAAGATCACGAGGTCCGGGGGGGGTTACACCCCTCCACTTT